This TCR beta chain was sequenced for a study of blood T cell repertoires in COVID-19. In the study overall: The samples span acute and convalescent COVID-19 from the United States, Italy and Spain. Nucleic acid was either cDNA or gDNA, and it came from T cells, B-cell-depleted T cells, or PBMCs.

In the original processing: By means of reference gene primer amplification, nucleated cell counts were estimated. The repertoire was sequenced with immunoSEQ multiplex PCR; TCRdb's copy has only in-frame clones and lacks some. V and J calls and clone size are copied from that table; D and trimming were computed from the DNA. The sample has 110,000 or so clones, around 84% seen once; the top ten hold around 3.4%. Trimming removed 1 base at V and 4 bases at J, with 7 bases between. Germline V gives CDR1 SGHRS, CDR2 YFSETQ. This CDR3 is 13 amino acids long. This clonotype was sampled from a man between 35 and 55 years old with acute or convalescent COVID-19. The chain links TRBV5-1 to TRBJ2-3; D gene unclear. The specimen sequenced was peripheral blood. CDR3 amino acids: CASSLILADTQYF. The CDR3 DNA follows: TGCGCCAGCAGCTTGATCCTTGCAGATACGCAGTATTTT.